This T cell receptor (beta chain) comes out of a study of graft-versus-host responses after intestinal transplantation. Findings and caveats of the study: Among recipient marrow samples, GvH clones were found; some appeared first in ileum or blood.

As regards this clone: Antigen: not known.

Some clones are missing from TCRdb's copy, which holds only in-frame ones; the method was immunoSEQ multiplex PCR. The sample lists about 24,000 clones, roughly 85% occurring once. The trim removed 4 bases at V and 7 bases at J, leaving 7 bases unmatched. The V gene's germline CDR1 is SGHAT and CDR2 FQNNGV. This CDR3 is 15 amino acids long. The specimen comprised PBMCs, sampled 463 days after intestinal transplant. This TCR was sampled from a human patient who received an intestinal transplant, so some T cells may come from the graft donor. This chain uses TRBV11-2 with TRBJ1-4; 9 bases are a match to TRBD1. CDR3 bases: TGTGCCAGCAGCTCCTACAGGGGGCAAGGTGAAAAACTGTTTTTT. This codes for CASSSYRGQGEKLFF.